This TCR beta chain appears in the sequencing data of a study of prognosis after radiotherapy for stage I lung cancer. Study background: Aged about 53 to 85 years, with a median of approximately 71 years, the patients were approximately 13 men and roughly six women. Study results and limitations: Reportedly, TRBV and TRBJ gene usage differed by presence of metastases in patients. Among expanded TCR clones, tumor specificity was not determined. Medians of approximately 10,000 versus 7,000 showed unique TCR clone counts falling after stereotactic body radiation therapy.

The CDR3 has 11 residues. V lost 4 bases and J 11 bases, leaving 11 bases between the germline ends. The germline V gene encodes CDR1 GTSNPN and CDR2 SVGIG (reference sequence). Genomic DNA served as the source from which two-round multiplex PCR generated TCR beta CDR3 amplicons. The use of primers specific to each TRBV and TRBJ gene characterized first-round PCR. TCRdb ran MiXCR on the multiplex PCR reads and lists one entry per CDR3 protein. Of around 30,000 distinct CDR3 sequences listed, 32% are singletons. This clonotype was seen many times. The antigen is unknown. The J gene is TRBJ1-4, the V gene TRBV30; D uncertain. Sequences were derived from PBMCs, sampled before or after stereotactic body radiation therapy (not recorded which). This TCR came from a donor aged 50 or older with non-small cell lung cancer. The CDR3 here is CAWTRRWKLFF. DNA for the CDR3: TGTGCCTGGACCAGACGGTGGAAACTGTTTTTT.